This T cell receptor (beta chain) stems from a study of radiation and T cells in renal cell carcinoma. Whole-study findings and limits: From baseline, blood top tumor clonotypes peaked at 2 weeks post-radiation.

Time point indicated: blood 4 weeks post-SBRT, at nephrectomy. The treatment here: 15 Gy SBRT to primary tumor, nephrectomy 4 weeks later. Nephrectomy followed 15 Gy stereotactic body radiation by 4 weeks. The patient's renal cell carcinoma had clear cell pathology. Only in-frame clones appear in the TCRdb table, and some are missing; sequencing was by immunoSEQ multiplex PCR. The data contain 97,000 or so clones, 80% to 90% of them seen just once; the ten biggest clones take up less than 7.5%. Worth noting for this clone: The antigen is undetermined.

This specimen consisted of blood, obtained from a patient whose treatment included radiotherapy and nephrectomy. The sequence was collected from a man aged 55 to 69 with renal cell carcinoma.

CDR3 DNA: TGTGCCAGCAGGCCGGGACTAGGGGCTACCGGGGAGCTGTTTTTT. It translates to CASRPGLGATGELFF. This chain uses TRBV2 with TRBJ2-2, with TRBD2 matching 8 bases. CDR3 length equals 15 residues. Germline loops: CDR1 SNHLY, CDR2 FYNNEI. The V and J ends lost 6 bases and 5 bases, in that order; junction bases with no gene match: 8.